This T cell receptor (beta chain) stems from a study of control samples from healthy donors and cancer patients. V lost 3 bases and J lost 2, with 22 bases in between. This CDR3 region has 18 residues. CDR1 and CDR2 from the germline V gene are LNHDA and SQIVND (reference sequence). Profiling relied on immunoSEQ multiplex PCR, and the TCRdb table lists in-frame clones only, not all of them. The sample has 150,000 or so clones; 93% are singletons. The genes are TRBV19 and TRBJ2-5, with D maybe TRBD1 (6 bases). The specimen was blood. The receptor's source is a man aged 18 to 29 in good health. The CDR3 DNA sequence: TGTGCCAGTAGTATCCGGAGCAGGGGTACCAACGGGCAAGAGACCCAGTACTTC. Protein: CASSIRSRGTNGQETQYF. Supplemented by reference TRBV19 and TRBJ2-5, the full variable domain reads DGGITQSPKYLFRKEGQNVTLSCEQNLNHDAMYWYRQDPGQGLRLIYYSQIVNDFQKGDIAEGYSVSREKKESFPLTVTSAQKNPTAFYLCASSIRSRGTNGQETQYFGPGTRLLVL.